This T cell receptor beta chain was sequenced during a study of blood T cell repertoires in COVID-19. Study-level background: The study drew acute and convalescent COVID-19 samples from the United States, Italy and Spain.

Measured with immunoSEQ multiplex PCR; TCRdb has only the in-frame clones, and not every one. The sample includes approximately 500,000 clones, 89% of them seen just once. CDR1 SEHNR and CDR2 FQNEAQ come from the germline V gene (reference sequence). The CDR3 is 15 residues long. Trimming left V 6 bases short and J 0 bases short, with 15 bases between. The rearrangement uses TRBV7-9 and TRBJ2-7, with a weak D call TRBD1 (6 bases). Input material: peripheral blood. The clonotype comes from a man between 18 and 29 years old with COVID-19, enrolled during active disease. The CDR3 protein is CASSPKGTPSYEQYF. DNA for the CDR3: TGTGCCAGCAGTCCGAAGGGGACACCCTCCTACGAGCAGTACTTC.